This T cell receptor (beta chain) stems from a study of cytomegalovirus exposure and HLA in healthy donors (dated by TCRdb to about 2017). About the study as a whole: An earlier analysis of roughly 570 of the donors reported 276 Gb of sequence data and 95 million to 140 million unique TCR beta sequences obtained from about 179 million T cells. Approximately 330 gigabases of sequencing data and roughly 80 million unique TCR sequences made up an early release that covered under 750 HLA-typed donors. Of the roughly 400 genotyped donors, roughly 80% fell in the genetic ancestry cluster associated with self-reported Caucasian donors. Besides the first cohort of 500 to 700 subjects, a separate validation cohort made up of roughly 120 different subjects was used. Donor age, sex, ethnicity and CMV serostatus were compiled together with the repertoire data. The study was designed to test whether signatures of past pathogen exposure could be identified by cataloging public T cell receptors. Typing coverage differed by locus: A, B, C, DRB1 and DQB1 were typed in about 629-640 donors, DQA1 in roughly 510, DPA1 in over 600, and DPB1 in around 490. All discovery cohort repertoires had been generated using a single sequencing platform. An earlier analysis of 500 to 650 of the donors applied high-throughput TCR beta sequencing to assess whether each TCR beta V gene segment acted as functional or pseudogenic. The T cell repertoires of some 670 subjects were profiled by immunosequencing and related to cytomegalovirus serostatus. On average, roughly 250,000 unique TCR beta nucleotide sequences were sequenced per donor among some 420 genotyped donors of the cohort, with 15% to 20% of those sequences being non-productive. Rather than drawing on any new phenotypic data, the later analysis identified candidate immune exposures from TCR beta sequences and the way those sequences occurred across donors. A few DR-DQ haplotypes were treated as single units for association and clustering because of strong linkage in the cohort. Genome-wide SNP genotypes for about 55% of the roughly 670 donors were used in a later genetic analysis, which treated that subset as a discovery cohort. A later analysis re-examined previously published TCR beta repertoires from 500 to 700 donors and added high-resolution HLA genotyping to investigate patterns of TCR occurrence. To predict cytomegalovirus infection status, the study combined high-throughput TCR immunosequencing, statistical association of individual TCRs with disease status, and machine learning. Both class I and class II loci were covered by HLA typing, at four-digit resolution. The full study reports these points: A cluster of highly shared sequence variants was judged likely to be a technical artifact of the sequencing pipeline. The study gave a list of under 200 TCR beta chains associated with cytomegalovirus. The classifier was reported to diagnose cytomegalovirus status with high specificity and sensitivity in both the original and validation cohorts. A few of the identified cytomegalovirus-associated TCR beta chains were confirmed in vitro to be specific for cytomegalovirus antigens. Correlated functional status among segregating V segments might be attributable to linkage disequilibrium, but an unknown experimental factor could not be ruled out. Most CMV-associated TCR beta chains appeared to be HLA-restricted in a later analysis, and the HLA associations seemed to be driven largely by CMV exposure. In a later analysis, the rate of TCR association differed among HLA loci, with DRB1 alleles having the most associated TCRs and HLA-C alleles having the fewest. Because HLA typing was unavailable for some donors at each locus, only the typed subset was used in association tests. The authors suggested that the approach could potentially be extended to other disease states and immunological phenotypes. A further reported finding was that TCR beta sequences accurately predicted the HLA-A and HLA-B alleles for most subjects in the first cohort. In a later analysis, 16,951 TCR beta sequences were associated with specific HLA alleles at a false discovery rate of 0.05. Assigning TCR associations to individual alleles was difficult when HLA alleles, especially DR and DQ, strongly co-occurred. In a later analysis, several top co-occurrence clusters were reported to appear linked to parvovirus B19, influenza, CMV and Epstein-Barr virus. Sequencing depth was assumed to be roughly uniform across donors in the presence/absence analyses, though that assumption may not hold. The only immune exposure information available for the cohort was CMV serostatus. In a later analysis, HLA-associated TCR beta chains were found to be more clonally expanded and to have lower generation probabilities than equally common non-associated chains. According to a later genetic analysis, donors in an Asian-associated ancestry cluster had fewer N-insertions in productive TCRs than the roughly 700-donor mean. An association between a missense DCLRE1C variant and V-gene and J-gene trimming of TCR beta chains was found in a later genetic analysis and replicated in an independent cohort. An earlier analysis of around 500 of the donors showed that most TCR beta V segments appeared in productive rearrangements either about 87% or about 30% of the time, which broadly matched IMGT annotations. Only TCR beta chains were sequenced in this cohort, and the absence of alpha or paired-chain data limited detectable features. Most TCR sequences were observed very rarely across donors, whereas some public TCRs were present in many individuals. The earlier analysis of about 600 of the donors excluded 15 to 20 rarely observed V segments, including chromosome 9 orphons, because counts were too low.

The cohort comprised 666 healthy bone marrow donors. At the time of sampling, every cohort member was nominally healthy, though immune exposures that went unrecorded were likely present. The donor tested CMV seronegative and was one of the 352 seronegative cohort members. Every donor gave a peripheral blood sample, and the peripheral blood mononuclear cells from that sample were used for TCR beta sequencing. Genomic DNA extraction from the blood cell samples was performed with the Qiagen DNeasy Blood Extraction Kit. This clone was counted a single time. What antigen it recognizes has not been identified. The input lacks base qualities; no much larger clone sits a single base away. To prepare the library, the immunoSEQ multiplex PCR assay was applied. For the multiplex PCR, a mixture combining 60 forward primers for TCR Vbeta segments and 13 reverse primers for TCR Jbeta segments was used. A multiplex PCR assay on genomic DNA amplified the CDR3 region of rearranged TCR beta genes. On the Illumina HiSeq System, the amplified TCR beta libraries were sequenced as 87-base-pair reads. The authors' pipeline ran thus. In a later analysis, 77 million or so unique TCR beta chains were counted across the 690 or so repertoires, and some 10 million of these chains were shared by at least two donors. To remove PCR and sequencing errors, raw reads were error-corrected and collapsed into unique sequences using a nearest-neighbor algorithm that merged closely related sequences. To assign V, D and J gene segments, CDR3 sequences were aligned to IMGT reference sequences. Each retained sequence needed at least a six-nucleotide match to both a V gene segment and a J gene segment. Rearrangements were called productive when the CDR3 lacked stop codons and stayed in frame with V and J; all others were non-productive. Following IMGT convention, CDR3 was defined as the stretch from the second conserved V-encoded cysteine to the conserved J-encoded phenylalanine. In an earlier analysis of roughly 580 of the donors, sequences lacking an unambiguous match to a single V gene segment were excluded. In an earlier analysis of 500 to 750 of the donors, V segments were called functional above 56.7% productive rearrangements and were called segregating when the between-donor standard deviation exceeded 5%. A statistical classification framework was built to diagnose cytomegalovirus status from the catalog of TCR beta chain sequences. A later analysis assigned V and J genes by comparing TCR nucleotide sequences with IMGT/GENE-DB human TR gene sequences. The TCRdist pipeline was used in a later analysis to assign CDR3 sequences and most-parsimonious VDJ recombination scenarios. A later analysis defined each TCR beta chain by its CDR3 amino acid sequence plus V-gene family, and excluded reads lacking a unique V-gene family. A later analysis removed several hundred highly shared, low-generation-probability nucleotide sequences to deal with suspected cross-contamination and a sequencing artifact. In a later analysis, a clonal expansion index was calculated for each public chain from normalized within-repertoire ranks of inferred template counts. In a later analysis, generation probabilities were computed with a VDJ recombination model fitted to out-of-frame rearrangements, and the resulting probabilities were checked against IGoR. In a later analysis, TCR-TCR, TCR-HLA and TCR-CMV co-occurrence was scored with hypergeometric tests, and a repertoire-size bias correction was applied to TCR pairs. In a later analysis, false discovery rates were estimated by permuting HLA or CMV assignments 20 times. In a later analysis, co-occurring TCRs were grouped using DBSCAN, with TCRdist sequence similarity added in when clustering inside HLA-allele-positive subsets. Repertoires with fewer than 30,000 or more than 120,000 public chains, plus five repertoires with anomalous nucleotide sharing, were excluded from co-occurrence clustering. This immuneACCESS table, as held by TCRdb, lists in-frame sequences with V and J called but not all clones. Of the missing ones, under half trace to an unresolved V gene in checked studies; the others have no known cause. The V and J calls and clone size were taken over from that table, and D and trimming were inferred from the DNA. The sample table lists approximately 180,000 clones, about 80% of them with a count of one. Of the sample, around 5% is held by the ten largest clones.

The receptor was derived from a man aged 18 to 30 in good health and CMV-seronegative. Sequenced sample: PBMCs.

The CDR3 protein sequence reads: CASSLPGQGVEKLFF. In nucleotides, the sequence is TGTGCCAGCAGTTTACCTGGACAGGGAGTAGAAAAACTGTTTTTT. The chain is assembled from TRBV28 and TRBJ1-4; 8 junctional bases match TRBD1. CDR1 and CDR2 were assigned from the germline V gene as MDHEN and SYDVKM. The germline V and J ends show losses of 2 bases and 8 bases respectively, and no gene match explains 7 bases of the junction. The CDR3 has 15 amino acids, counting the end cysteine and phenylalanine. The read is trimmed to its CDR3 DNA, 45 bases read in frame from base 1. Reference TRBV28 and TRBJ1-4 proteins supply the regions before and after the CDR3; the full variable domain is: DVKVTQSSRYLVKRTGEKVFLECVQDMDHENMFWYRQDPGLGLRLIYFSYDVKMKEKGDIPEGYSVSREKKERFSLILESASTNQTSMYLCASSLPGQGVEKLFFGSGTQLSVL.